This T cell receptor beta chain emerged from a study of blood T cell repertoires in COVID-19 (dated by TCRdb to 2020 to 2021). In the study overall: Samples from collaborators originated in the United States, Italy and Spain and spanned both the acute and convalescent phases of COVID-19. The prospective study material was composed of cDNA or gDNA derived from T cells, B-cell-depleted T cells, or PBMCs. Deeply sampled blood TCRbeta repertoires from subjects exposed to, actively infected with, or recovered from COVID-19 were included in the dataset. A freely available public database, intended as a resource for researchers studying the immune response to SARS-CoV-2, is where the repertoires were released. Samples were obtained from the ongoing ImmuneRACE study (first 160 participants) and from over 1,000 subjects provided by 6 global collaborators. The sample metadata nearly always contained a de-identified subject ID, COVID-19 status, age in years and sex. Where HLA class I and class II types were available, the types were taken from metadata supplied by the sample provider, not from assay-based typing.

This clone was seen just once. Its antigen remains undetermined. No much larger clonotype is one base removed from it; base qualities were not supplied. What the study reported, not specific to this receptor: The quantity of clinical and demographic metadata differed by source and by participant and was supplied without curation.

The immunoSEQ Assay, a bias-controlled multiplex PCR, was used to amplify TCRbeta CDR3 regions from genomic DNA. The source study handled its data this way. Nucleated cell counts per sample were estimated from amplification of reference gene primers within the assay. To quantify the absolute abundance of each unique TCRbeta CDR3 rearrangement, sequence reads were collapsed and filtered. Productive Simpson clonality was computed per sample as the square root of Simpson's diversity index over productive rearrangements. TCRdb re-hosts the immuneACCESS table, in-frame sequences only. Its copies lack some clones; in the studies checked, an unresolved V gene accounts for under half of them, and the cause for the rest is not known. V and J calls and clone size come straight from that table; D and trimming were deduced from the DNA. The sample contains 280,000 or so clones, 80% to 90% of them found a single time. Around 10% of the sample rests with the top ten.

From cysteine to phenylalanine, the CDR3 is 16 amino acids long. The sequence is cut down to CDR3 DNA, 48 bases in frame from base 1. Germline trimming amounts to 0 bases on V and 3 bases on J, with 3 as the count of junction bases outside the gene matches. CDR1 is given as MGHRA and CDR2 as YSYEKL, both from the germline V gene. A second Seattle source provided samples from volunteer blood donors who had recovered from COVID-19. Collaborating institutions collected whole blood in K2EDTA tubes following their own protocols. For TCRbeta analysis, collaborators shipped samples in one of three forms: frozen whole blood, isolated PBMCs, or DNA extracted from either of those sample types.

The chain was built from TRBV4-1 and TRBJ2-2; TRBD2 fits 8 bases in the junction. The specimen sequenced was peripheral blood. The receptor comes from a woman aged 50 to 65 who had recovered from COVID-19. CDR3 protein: CASSQESGGHTGELFF. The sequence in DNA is TGCGCCAGCAGCCAAGAAAGCGGGGGTCACACCGGGGAGCTGTTTTTT.